The present entry profiles one T cell receptor (beta chain) with its context. Trimming shortened V by 3 bases and J by 2 bases, and 5 bases separated the two germline ends. Germline assignment: CDR1 SGHRS and CDR2 YFSETQ. CDR3 length equals 12 residues. These data belong to a study of control samples from healthy donors and cancer patients. Profiling relied on immunoSEQ multiplex PCR, and the TCRdb table lists in-frame clones only, not all of them. This sample contains about 190,000 clones. The TCR sequence derives from a woman aged 30 to 39 in good health. The chain employs TRBV5-1 and TRBJ2-5; D unclear. Input material: blood. The CDR3 DNA follows: TGCGCCAGCAGCTCAGTACAAGAGACCCAGTACTTC. This translates into CASSSVQETQYF.